This is a list of T cell receptor beta chains from one sample in a study of blood T cell repertoires in COVID-19. Sequenced by immunoSEQ multiplex PCR; TCRdb stores in-frame clones only, minus some. The sample carries a few hundred thousand clones, around 83% recorded once. The material sequenced was peripheral blood. The source is a woman between 50 and 59 years old with acute or convalescent COVID-19. CDR3s include the opening cysteine and the closing phenylalanine or tryptophan. A clone size is listed for some rows: how often the clone was seen (once, few, many), or a class if it is expanded.

v_gene: TRBV6-5; j_gene: TRBJ2-3; abundance: once; CDR3aa: CASSRVEGSQYF
v_gene: TRBV30; j_gene: TRBJ1-1; abundance: once; CDR3aa: CAWRRSGNTEAFF
v_gene: TRBV7-9; j_gene: TRBJ2-3; abundance: few; CDR3aa: CASSAPQAGTPYF
v_gene: TRBV3-1/TRBV3-2; j_gene: TRBJ1-1; abundance: NA; CDR3aa: CASSQAAREAFF
v_gene: TRBV27; j_gene: TRBJ1-1; abundance: NA; CDR3aa: CASSLSRNTEAFF
v_gene: TRBV12-5; j_gene: TRBJ1-5; abundance: NA; CDR3aa: CASGSGISNQPQHF
v_gene: TRBV19; j_gene: TRBJ1-1; abundance: NA; CDR3aa: CASSPWTPTEAFF
v_gene: TRBV25-1; j_gene: TRBJ2-4; abundance: NA; CDR3aa: CASSESGGAKNIQYF
v_gene: TRBV11-2; j_gene: TRBJ1-6; abundance: many; CDR3aa: CASSLPLNSPLHF
v_gene: TRBV19; j_gene: TRBJ1-5; abundance: NA; CDR3aa: CASSPLDRADQPQHF
v_gene: TRBV2; j_gene: TRBJ1-6; abundance: once; CDR3aa: CASSDSRSPLHF
v_gene: TRBV30; j_gene: TRBJ2-1; abundance: NA; CDR3aa: CAWSVRVHNEQFF
v_gene: TRBV10-3; j_gene: TRBJ2-1; abundance: NA; CDR3aa: CAISELGSNEQFF
v_gene: TRBV6-5; j_gene: TRBJ1-5; abundance: NA; CDR3aa: CASSYRGSDQPQHF
v_gene: TRBV7-3; j_gene: TRBJ1-2; abundance: NA; CDR3aa: CASSPTTGGYGYTF
v_gene: TRBV9; j_gene: TRBJ1-1; abundance: NA; CDR3aa: CASSVSNTEAFF
v_gene: TRBV5-1; j_gene: TRBJ1-1; abundance: NA; CDR3aa: CASGEGQWGTEAFF
v_gene: TRBV5-6; j_gene: TRBJ1-1; abundance: NA; CDR3aa: CASSIRNKGLPVNTEAFF
v_gene: TRBV5-5; j_gene: TRBJ1-1; abundance: NA; CDR3aa: CASSSDRMNTEAFF
v_gene: TRBV5-1; j_gene: TRBJ1-4; abundance: NA; CDR3aa: CASSLSLATNEKLFF
v_gene: TRBV9; j_gene: TRBJ2-2; abundance: NA; CDR3aa: CASSQAAGELFF
v_gene: TRBV12-3/TRBV12-4; j_gene: TRBJ2-1; abundance: NA; CDR3aa: CASSFQAYNEQFF
v_gene: TRBV4-3; j_gene: TRBJ2-3; abundance: NA; CDR3aa: CASSHPNTDTQYF
v_gene: TRBV2; j_gene: TRBJ2-5; abundance: NA; CDR3aa: CASGFRLGGGGETQYF
v_gene: TRBV19; j_gene: TRBJ1-5; abundance: NA; CDR3aa: CASSKGPGQGHQPQHF
v_gene: TRBV3-1/TRBV3-2; j_gene: TRBJ2-1; abundance: NA; CDR3aa: CASSQSSQGDEQFF
v_gene: TRBV10-3; j_gene: TRBJ1-1; abundance: NA; CDR3aa: CAISESRGGTEAFF
v_gene: TRBV7-2; j_gene: TRBJ2-1; abundance: NA; CDR3aa: CASSTALGASSYNEQFF
v_gene: TRBV18; j_gene: TRBJ1-1; abundance: NA; CDR3aa: CASSPTRDTEAFF
v_gene: TRBV30; j_gene: TRBJ1-3; abundance: NA; CDR3aa: CAWRGGFDSHSGNTIYF
v_gene: TRBV5-1; j_gene: TRBJ2-2; abundance: NA; CDR3aa: CASSLQGNTGELFF
v_gene: TRBV9; j_gene: TRBJ2-3; abundance: NA; CDR3aa: CASSPSGVATDTQYF
v_gene: TRBV3-1/TRBV3-2; j_gene: TRBJ2-5; abundance: NA; CDR3aa: CASSHPPMETQYF
v_gene: TRBV7-6; j_gene: TRBJ1-1; abundance: NA; CDR3aa: CASSPGTGKEHTEAFF
v_gene: TRBV7-3; j_gene: TRBJ2-7; abundance: NA; CDR3aa: CASSLGGVREQYF
v_gene: TRBV29-1; j_gene: TRBJ2-1; abundance: NA; CDR3aa: CSVGLAEYNEQFF
v_gene: TRBV30; j_gene: TRBJ1-2; abundance: NA; CDR3aa: CACGGGSPEGYTF
v_gene: TRBV2; j_gene: TRBJ1-3; abundance: NA; CDR3aa: CARGQALSGNTIYF
v_gene: TRBV24-1; j_gene: TRBJ2-2; abundance: NA; CDR3aa: CATRTSGGDRTGELFF
v_gene: TRBV9; j_gene: TRBJ1-4; abundance: NA; CDR3aa: CASSVYQGHDEKLFF
v_gene: TRBV5-1; j_gene: TRBJ2-3; abundance: once; CDR3aa: CASSLGQGADTQYF
v_gene: TRBV5-1; j_gene: TRBJ1-1; abundance: NA; CDR3aa: CASSAQVSSGTEAFF
v_gene: TRBV18; j_gene: TRBJ1-1; abundance: NA; CDR3aa: CASSRTANTEAFF
v_gene: TRBV2; j_gene: TRBJ2-3; abundance: NA; CDR3aa: CASRPGGSPDTQYF
v_gene: TRBV18; j_gene: TRBJ1-1; abundance: NA; CDR3aa: CASSPRGDRGMNTEAFF
v_gene: TRBV5-8; j_gene: TRBJ2-2; abundance: few; CDR3aa: CASSWTGNTGELFF
v_gene: TRBV24-1; j_gene: TRBJ2-3; abundance: NA; CDR3aa: CATSGTGLSVESQDTQYF